The 18 T cell receptor beta chains presented below share a single source sample, sequenced in a study of blood T cell repertoires in COVID-19. The assay was immunoSEQ multiplex PCR, and TCRdb's table has in-frame clones only and misses some. The sample contains 350,000 or so clones, about 86% of which appear only once. Material for sequencing was PBMCs or T cells enriched from blood (not recorded which). These receptors were obtained from a woman in her 40s with acute COVID-19.

V gene TRBV18 combines with J gene TRBJ1-5; a possible D gene is TRBD1 (5 bases). Germline CDR1 KGHSH, CDR2 LQKENI. This CDR3 is 15 amino acids long. Trimming left V 5 bases short and J 0 bases short, with 11 bases between. CDR3 nucleotide sequence: TGTGCCAGCTCAAAAGGACAAGATAGCAATCAGCCCCAGCATTTT. It specifies CASSKGQDSNQPQHF.

This clone was counted only a few times. This rearrangement joins TRBV15 to TRBJ1-6; D might be TRBD1 (5 bases). The CDR3 covers 14 residues. The ends were cut back, 9 bases at V and 7 bases at J, with 16 bases in the middle. Germline CDR1 is LNHNV and CDR2 is YYDKDF (reference sequence). For the CDR3, the DNA is TGTGCCACGGCAGGGAAACTAAAGAATTCACCCCTCCACTTT. This codes for CATAGKLKNSPLHF.

V and J are TRBV2 and TRBJ2-7, with TRBD2 matching 10 bases. The germline V gene encodes CDR1 SNHLY and CDR2 FYNNEI. After removal of 8 bases from V and 3 bases from J, the junction contained 7 bases not matched to a gene. This CDR3 has 14 residues. The CDR3 is CASRTSGIIYEQYF. The DNA for the CDR3 is TGTGCCAGCCGTACTAGCGGGATAATCTACGAGCAGTACTTC.

In nucleotides, the CDR3 is TGCAGCGCCGGAACAGGGGACACTGAAGCTTTCTTT. This sequence encodes CSAGTGDTEAFF. The chain combines TRBV29-1 with TRBJ1-1, with 7 positions matching TRBD1. This CDR3 is 12 amino acids long. V was pared by 7 bases and J by 3 bases, with 5 bases of the junction left unmatched. Germline-derived CDR1 and CDR2 are SQVTM and ANQGSEA.

This chain joins TRBV7-3 and TRBJ2-5; 10 bases line up with TRBD2. The CDR3 spans 15 residues. J lost 0 bases, V lost 5 bases, and 3 bases had no gene match. Germline CDR1 is SGHTA and CDR2 is FQGTGA. As DNA, the CDR3 is TGTGCCAGCAGCAGGACTAGCGGACACCAAGAGACCCAGTACTTC. This sequence encodes CASSRTSGHQETQYF.

This rearrangement joins TRBV27 to TRBJ2-2; 14 bases fit TRBD2. Germline values: CDR1 MNHEY, CDR2 SMNVEV (reference sequence). The J segment lost 3 bases and the V segment lost 6 bases, leaving 15 bases of the junction unmatched. The CDR3 is 20 residues long. The CDR3 DNA follows: TGTGCCAGCAGCCCCCAAGCCCTGACTAGCGGGAGGGCAGACACCGGGGAGCTGTTTTTT. Translated: CASSPQALTSGRADTGELFF.

Here the CDR3 reads CASSLDGQMNQPQHF. The CDR3 DNA reads as TGCGCCAGCAGCTTGGATGGACAGATGAATCAGCCCCAGCATTTT. This chain connects TRBV5-1 to TRBJ1-5; TRBD1 is a possible D gene (6 bases). CDR3 length: 15 amino acids. Trimming took 0 bases from V and 4 from J, leaving 11 bases between them. Germline-derived CDR1 and CDR2 are SGHRS and YFSETQ.

Of note for this clone: The junction differs from germline at one of its ends, possibly a read error. The chain combines TRBV6-1 with TRBJ2-1, with 7 bases lining up with TRBD2. The CDR3 has 17 residues. Per the germline V gene, CDR1 is MNHNS and CDR2 is SASEGT. The CDR3 region has the DNA TGTGCCAGCCGTGACTTCCTGCGGGAGAGAGGTTACAATGAGCAGTTCTTC. Translating gives CASRDFLRERGYNEQFF.

This clone was picked up one time. The rearrangement joins TRBV18 to TRBJ1-2; D is uncertain. The CDR3 is 14 residues long. Trimming took off 2 bases at V and 3 bases at J, with 10 bases between the two ends. The germline V gene has CDR1 KGHSH and CDR2 LQKENI. The CDR3 reads CASSPANADYGYTF. CDR3 nucleotide sequence: TGTGCCAGCTCACCAGCGAACGCGGACTATGGCTACACCTTC.

The V and J genes are TRBV28 and TRBJ1-5; 8 bases map to TRBD1. V gave up 4 bases and J gave up 15 bases; unmatched junction bases: 11. From germline, CDR1 is MDHEN and CDR2 SYDVKM. CDR3 length: 13 residues. The CDR3 is CASSYGGQGGRHF. For the CDR3, the DNA is TGTGCCAGCAGTTACGGCGGACAGGGTGGAAGGCATTTT.

The table lists this clone with a count of one. This chain connects TRBV19 to TRBJ2-3, with D perhaps matching TRBD2 (5 bases). From germline, CDR1 is LNHDA and CDR2 SQIVND (reference sequence). Trimming left V 0 bases short and J 1 base short, with 8 bases between. The CDR3 loop spans 15 amino acids. Here the CDR3 reads CASSIEGGRTDTQYF. The CDR3 coding sequence is TGTGCCAGTAGTATAGAAGGCGGGCGCACAGATACGCAGTATTTT.

The rearrangement uses TRBV5-6 and TRBJ2-3, with D possibly TRBD2 on 6 matching bases. CDR1 and CDR2 (germline): SGHDT, YYEEEE. The length of the CDR3 is 13 residues. The V end was cut by 4 bases, the J end by 4 bases, with 10 bases between. As DNA, the CDR3 is TGTGCCAGCAGCCGGGAGAGGTCAGATACGCAGTATTTT. This sequence encodes CASSRERSDTQYF.

V gene TRBV27 combines with J gene TRBJ2-1, with D possibly being TRBD1 (6 bases). V lost 5 bases and J lost 7, with 27 bases in between. Germline CDR1 and CDR2: MNHEY and SMNVEV (reference sequence). This CDR3 is built from 18 residues. The CDR3 nucleotides are TGTGCCAGCAGTCCGATTGAGTCCCTTTGGGGGCTCGGGAATGAGCAGTTCTTC. Protein product: CASSPIESLWGLGNEQFF.

The chain links TRBV18 to TRBJ1-4, with D possibly TRBD1 on 5 matching bases. The CDR3 totals 16 residues. Trimming pared 1 base from V and 4 bases from J, leaving 13 bases between. Germline V lookup: CDR1 KGHSH, CDR2 LQKENI. CDR3 in amino acids: CASSPLQGGRNEKLFF. The CDR3 DNA reads as TGTGCCAGCTCACCACTCCAGGGCGGTCGTAATGAAAAACTGTTTTTT.

The chain combines TRBV24-1 with TRBJ1-5, with 9 nucleotides matching TRBD1. The CDR3 runs to 16 residues. From germline, CDR1 is KGHDR and CDR2 SFDVKD. The J segment lost 3 bases and the V segment lost 4 bases, leaving 6 bases of the junction unmatched. The CDR3 region is CATSDHRGLDNQPQHF. The CDR3, as DNA: TGTGCCACCAGTGACCACAGGGGGCTAGACAATCAGCCCCAGCATTTT.

This clone occurred once. The genes are TRBV9 and TRBJ2-2; D gene unclear. The V gene's germline CDR1 is SGDLS and CDR2 YYNGEE. V was pared by 0 bases and J by 6 bases, with 9 bases between. This CDR3 comprises 14 residues. CDR3 coding DNA: TGTGCCAGCAGCGTAGCCTTGGGCCCCGGGGAGCTGTTTTTT. Translated: CASSVALGPGELFF. Variable domain in full (rest from reference TRBV9 and TRBJ2-2): DSGVTQTPKHLITATGQRVTLRCSPRSGDLSVYWYQQSLDQGLQFLIQYYNGEERAKGNILERFSAQQFPDLHSELNLSSLELGDSALYFCASSVALGPGELFFGEGSRLTVL.

This clone has more than one count but fewer than ten. The V gene is TRBV9, the J gene TRBJ1-3, with TRBD1 matching over 7 bases. CDR1 SGDLS and CDR2 YYNGEE come from the germline V gene. The ends lost 4 bases at V and 1 base at J; junction bases unmatched: 14. There are 18 residues in the CDR3. The CDR3 spells CASSPDPGQSGSGNTIYF. The CDR3 coding sequence is TGTGCCAGCAGCCCAGATCCGGGACAGAGTGGATCTGGAAACACCATATATTTT.

The chain links TRBV19 to TRBJ1-5; 9 bases agree with TRBD1. V shed 9 bases, J shed 4 bases, and the junction held 7 bases outside the gene matches. This CDR3 is built from 14 residues. The V gene's germline CDR1 is LNHDA and CDR2 SQIVND (reference sequence). The CDR3 sequence is CARTGTGKNQPQHF. DNA of the CDR3: TGTGCCAGGACCGGGACAGGGAAGAATCAGCCCCAGCATTTT.